This T cell receptor beta chain derives from a study of shared clonotypes between healthy human individuals. This CDR3 region has 15 residues. The repertoire was sequenced with immunoSEQ multiplex PCR; TCRdb's copy has only in-frame clones and lacks some. This table has 630,000 or so clones, about 98% appearing once. Naivety among CD8 cells was defined by CD45RO negativity and positive CCR7 selection, thereby excluding terminally differentiated effector memory CD45RA+ cells. The chain is built from TRBV21-1 and TRBJ2-2; the tabulated D call, TRBD1, remains unverified against the DNA. TRBV21-1 is assigned pseudogene status. This clonotype was obtained from a young man in good health. The sample comprised naive CD8+ T cells sorted from blood. The CDR3 DNA reads TGTGCCAGCACCCCGCCCAGGGAGAACACCGGGGAGCTGTTTTTT. Its translation is CASTPPRENTGELFF.